This T cell receptor (beta chain) appears in the sequencing data of a study of blood T cell repertoires in COVID-19. This clone was seen once. Clones were read by immunoSEQ multiplex PCR, and TCRdb kept only the in-frame ones, dropping some. The sample has approximately 300,000 clones, roughly 85% seen once; the top ten hold less than 6%. Germline CDR1 is LGHDT and CDR2 is YNNKEL (reference sequence). CDR3 size: 15 residues. The junction had 6 bases not matched to a gene; V was cut back by 2 bases and J by 8 bases. The chain uses TRBV3-1 (or the pseudogene TRBV3-2) and TRBJ1-6, with TRBD1 matching 7 bases. This sequence originates from a woman aged 30 to 39 who had recovered from COVID-19. What was sequenced was PBMCs or T cells enriched from blood (not recorded which). CDR3: CASSQRQGSHSPLHF. The DNA of the CDR3 is TGTGCCAGCAGCCAACGACAGGGATCGCATTCACCCCTCCACTTT.